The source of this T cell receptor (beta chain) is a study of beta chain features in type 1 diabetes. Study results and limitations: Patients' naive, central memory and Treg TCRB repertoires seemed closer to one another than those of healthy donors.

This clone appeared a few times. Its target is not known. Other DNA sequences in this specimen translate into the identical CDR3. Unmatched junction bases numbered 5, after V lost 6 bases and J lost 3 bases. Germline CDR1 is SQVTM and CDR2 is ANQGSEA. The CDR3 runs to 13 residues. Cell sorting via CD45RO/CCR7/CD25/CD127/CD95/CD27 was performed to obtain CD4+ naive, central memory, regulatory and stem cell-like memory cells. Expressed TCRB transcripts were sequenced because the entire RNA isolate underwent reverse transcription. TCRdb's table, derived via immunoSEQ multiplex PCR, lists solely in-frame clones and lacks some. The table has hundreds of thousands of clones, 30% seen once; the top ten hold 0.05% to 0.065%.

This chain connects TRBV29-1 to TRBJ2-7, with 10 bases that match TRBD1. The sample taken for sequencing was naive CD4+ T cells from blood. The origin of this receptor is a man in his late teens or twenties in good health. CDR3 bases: TGCAGCGTGGAGAGGGACAGGGGCTACGAGCAGTACTTC. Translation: CSVERDRGYEQYF.